This T cell receptor (beta chain) was observed in a study of blood T cell repertoires in COVID-19. Original handling: Reference gene primer amplification gave nucleated cell count estimates. TCRdb's copy holds only in-frame clones and misses some; the assay was immunoSEQ multiplex PCR. From that table come the V and J calls and clone size; the DNA was used to work out D and trimming. The sample consists of roughly 140,000 clones, approximately 80% of them appearing once. The CDR3 consists of 13 residues. V was cut by 5 bases and J by 4 bases, with 11 bases left in between. Germline values: CDR1 SGHTA, CDR2 FQGTGA.

The source of this sequence is a man aged 55 to 69 with active or convalescent COVID-19. The genes are TRBV7-3 and TRBJ1-1; possible D gene TRBD1, 6 bases. Sequenced material: peripheral blood. Here the CDR3 DNA reads TGTGCCAGCAGCCGAGACAGGACCACTGAAGCTTTCTTT. The encoded protein is CASSRDRTTEAFF.